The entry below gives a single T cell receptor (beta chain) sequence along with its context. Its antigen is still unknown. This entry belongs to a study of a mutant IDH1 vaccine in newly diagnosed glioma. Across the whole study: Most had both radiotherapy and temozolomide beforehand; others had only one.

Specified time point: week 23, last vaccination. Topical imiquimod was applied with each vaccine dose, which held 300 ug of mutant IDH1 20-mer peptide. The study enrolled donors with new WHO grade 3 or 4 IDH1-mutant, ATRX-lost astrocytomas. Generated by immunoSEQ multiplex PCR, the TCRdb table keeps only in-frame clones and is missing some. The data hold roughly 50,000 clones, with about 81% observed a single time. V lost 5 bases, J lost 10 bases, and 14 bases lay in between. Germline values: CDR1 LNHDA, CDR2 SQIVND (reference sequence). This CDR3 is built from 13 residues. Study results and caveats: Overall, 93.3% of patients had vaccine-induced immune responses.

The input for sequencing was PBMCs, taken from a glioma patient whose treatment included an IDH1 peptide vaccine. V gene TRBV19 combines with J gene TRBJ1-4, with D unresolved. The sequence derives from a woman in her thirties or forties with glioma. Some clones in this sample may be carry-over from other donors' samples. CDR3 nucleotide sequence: TGTGCCAGTAGTCCGCCAAGAAGAGGAAAACTGTTTTTT. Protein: CASSPPRRGKLFF.